A single sample is the source of the 28 T cell receptor beta chains below, sequenced in a study of naive and memory T cell subsets. Two oligonucleotides, mixed equimolar, formed the beta constant-region primer covering TRBC1 and TRBC2. Ligated cDNA was amplified by four rounds of PCR with nested alpha and beta constant-region primers and SP2. TCRdb reanalysed the UMI-ligation and nested PCR reads using MiXCR and keeps one entry per CDR3 protein. The sample has 95,000 to 150,000 distinct CDR3 sequences; around 35% are singletons. The sample consisted of central memory CD4+ T cells from blood. The receptor set was obtained from a human donor in good health.

The V gene is TRBV3-1, the J gene TRBJ2-7, with D possibly TRBD2 on 7 matching bases. This CDR3 is 13 amino acids long. CDR1 is LGHDT, CDR2 YNNKEL, per germline (reference sequence). Deletions cut 5 bases from V and 6 bases from J, with 14 bases between. Written as DNA, the CDR3 is TGTGCCAGCAGCATCAGGGGAGGGCCCGAGCAGTACTTC. It specifies CASSIRGGPEQYF.

This clonotype was counted many times. V usage is TRBV24-1 and J usage is TRBJ2-1; the D is unclear. The CDR3 length is 18 residues. CDR1 and CDR2 from the germline V gene are KGHDR and SFDVKD. V was pared by 3 bases and J by 0 bases, with 17 bases between. The chain's CDR3 is CATSDPSPGDRSYNEQFF. The CDR3 DNA sequence: TGTGCCACCAGTGATCCTTCCCCCGGCGACCGCTCCTACAATGAGCAGTTCTTC.

The chain uses TRBV18 and TRBJ2-3; 9 bases fit TRBD1. CDR3 size: 14 residues. V was clipped by 6 bases and J by 2 bases; unmatched bases: 3. Germline V gene data show CDR1 as KGHSH and CDR2 as LQKENI. This CDR3 reads CASSRTGVTDTQYF. In DNA, the CDR3 is TGTGCCAGCTCGCGGACAGGGGTCACAGATACGCAGTATTTT.

The CDR3 loop is CASSIGRTPREQYF. The CDR3 DNA reads TGTGCCAGTAGTATTGGGCGGACGCCGAGGGAGCAGTACTTC. This chain connects TRBV19 to TRBJ2-7, with no clear D. Per the germline V gene, CDR1 is LNHDA and CDR2 is SQIVND (reference sequence). The CDR3 runs to 14 residues. Trimming took 3 bases from V and 7 from J, leaving 16 bases between them. The whole variable domain, filled in from reference TRBV19 and TRBJ2-7, reads DGGITQSPKYLFRKEGQNVTLSCEQNLNHDAMYWYRQDPGQGLRLIYYSQIVNDFQKGDIAEGYSVSREKKESFPLTVTSAQKNPTAFYLCASSIGRTPREQYFGPGTRLTVT.

V usage is TRBV20-1 and J usage is TRBJ2-7; 9 positions match TRBD1. Germline V lookup: CDR1 DFQATT, CDR2 SNEGSKA (reference sequence). The ends lost 5 bases at V and 2 bases at J; junction bases unmatched: 10. The CDR3 has 15 amino acids. In DNA, the CDR3 is TGCAGTGCTCCAGGGACAGGGATATCCCCCTACGAGCAGTACTTC. Amino acids: CSAPGTGISPYEQYF.

DNA for the CDR3: TGCAGTGCTAGAGCAGACCCGAACACCGGGGAGCTGTTTTTT. Residues: CSARADPNTGELFF. The chain uses TRBV20-1 and TRBJ2-2; D gene uncertain. Germline lookup yields CDR1 DFQATT and CDR2 SNEGSKA (reference sequence). CDR3 length equals 14 residues. Trimming left V 1 base short and J 0 bases short, with 6 bases between.

The chain links TRBV28 to TRBJ2-7; D uncertain. Looked up from germline, CDR1 is MDHEN and CDR2 is SYDVKM. This CDR3 has 14 residues. Trimming pared 2 bases from V and 0 bases from J, leaving 8 bases between. The CDR3 nucleotides read TGTGCCAGCAGTTTAATGGGCGACTCCTACGAGCAGTACTTC. It codes for CASSLMGDSYEQYF.

This clonotype appeared many times. This chain joins TRBV12-3 or TRBV12-4 and TRBJ2-1, with 11 bases that match TRBD2. The trim removed 6 bases at V and 1 base at J, leaving 5 bases unmatched. This CDR3 has 16 amino acids. The CDR3 nucleotides read TGTGCCAGCAGCATGACTAGCGGGATATCCTACAATGAGCAGTTCTTC. This codes for CASSMTSGISYNEQFF.

This clonotype was recorded at least ten times. The chain combines TRBV11-2 with TRBJ2-4; weak D call: TRBD1 (6 bases). Germline V gene lookup returns CDR1 SGHAT and CDR2 FQNNGV. Trimming took 5 bases from V and 2 from J, leaving 7 bases between them. This CDR3 region has 13 residues. The CDR3 here is CASSTGPKNIQYF. CDR3 sequence (DNA): TGTGCCAGCAGCACAGGGCCCAAAAACATTCAGTACTTC.

The J gene is TRBJ1-5, the V gene TRBV9, with 7 bases that match TRBD1. CDR3 size: 14 residues. J gave up 6 bases and V 4 bases, and 7 bases lay outside the gene matches. Germline V CDR1 and CDR2: SGDLS, YYNGEE. The CDR3 nucleotides are TGTGCCAGCAGCCCTACAGGGGTAGGTCAGCCCCAGCATTTT. It codes for CASSPTGVGQPQHF.

The J gene is TRBJ2-4, the V gene TRBV14, with D tentatively TRBD2 (6 bases). The CDR3 length is 16 residues. V was trimmed by 3 bases and J by 1 base, leaving 13 bases between them. The germline gives CDR1 SGHDN, CDR2 FVKESK. CDR3 residues: CASSQDGGLAKNIQYF. In nucleotides, the CDR3 is TGTGCCAGCAGCCAGGATGGGGGACTGGCCAAAAACATTCAGTACTTC.

This chain links TRBV7-8 with TRBJ2-3; D is undetermined. In germline, CDR1 is SGHVS, CDR2 FQNEAQ. The CDR3 covers 13 residues. Between the trimmed V and J ends, which lost 4 bases and 1 base, there was a span of 6 bases. DNA of the CDR3: TGTGCCAGCAGCTACGCCCGCACAGATACGCAGTATTTT. Amino acids: CASSYARTDTQYF. The entire variable domain, with the rest obtained from reference TRBV7-8 and TRBJ2-3, is as follows: GAGVSQSPRYKVAKRGQDVALRCDPISGHVSLFWYQQALGQGPEFLTYFQNEAQLDKSGLPSDRFFAERPEGSVSTLKIQRTQQEDSAVYLCASSYARTDTQYFGPGTRLTVL.

This clonotype was detected only a few times. The chain employs TRBV3-1 and TRBJ1-5; no definite D call. This CDR3 is 13 amino acids long. Looked up from germline, CDR1 is LGHDT and CDR2 is YNNKEL (reference sequence). V was clipped by 4 bases and J by 7 bases, with 11 bases between them. CDR3 bases: TGTGCCAGCAGCCCGGACCGTGTGCAGCCCCAGCATTTT. Its protein is CASSPDRVQPQHF.

This clonotype was detected a few times. This chain joins TRBV20-1 and TRBJ2-3, with 8 bases matching TRBD2. From germline, CDR1 is DFQATT and CDR2 SNEGSKA (reference sequence). V trimming: 6 bases; J trimming: 2 bases; junction bases outside the gene matches: 22. The CDR3 has 19 residues. CDR3 coding DNA: TGCAGTGCCGCACCGCCTCCGGGGAGCGGGAGTAAGGTCACAGATACGCAGTATTTT. Translated: CSAAPPPGSGSKVTDTQYF.

The V call is TRBV12-2, the J call TRBJ1-4; the table gives TRBD1 as D, unverified against the DNA. TRBV12-2 is noted as a pseudogene. The CDR3 loop spans 21 amino acids. This chain's CDR3 is CASRLVGDRVRRRRSNEKLFF. Here the CDR3 DNA reads TGTGCAAGTCGCTTAGTGGGTGACAGGGTGAGGCGAAGGCGTTCTAATGAAAAACTGTTTTTT.

Concerning this clonotype: At one end the junction does not follow the germline gene, possibly because of a read error. As DNA, the CDR3 is TGCAGTGCTAGAGATCCAGCGGGATCTAGCACAGATACGCGGTATTTT. Translating gives CSARDPAGSSTDTRYF. V gene TRBV20-1 combines with J gene TRBJ2-3, with TRBD2 matching 7 bases. Germline CDR1 reads DFQATT; CDR2 reads SNEGSKA (reference sequence). There are 16 residues in the CDR3.

This clonotype has just a few counts. This chain uses TRBV10-1 with TRBJ1-1; D might be TRBD1 (5 bases). Trimming took 10 bases from V and 2 from J, leaving 14 bases between them. Germline V gene lookup returns CDR1 WNHNN and CDR2 SYGVQD (reference sequence). The CDR3 has 13 amino acids. CDR3 loop: CAITGAKNTEAFF. The DNA of the CDR3 is TGCGCCATCACCGGGGCCAAAAACACTGAAGCTTTCTTT.

The chain recombines TRBV3-1 with TRBJ2-1, with D tentatively TRBD2 (5 bases). CDR3 size: 14 residues. Germline V gene lookup returns CDR1 LGHDT and CDR2 YNNKEL (reference sequence). V lost 5 bases and J 9 bases, leaving 17 bases between the germline ends. The CDR3 protein is CASSKSSSGVEQFF. The CDR3 region has the DNA TGTGCCAGCAGCAAAAGTTCGTCCGGGGTTGAGCAGTTCTTC.

The V and J genes are TRBV7-3 and TRBJ2-3, with 7 bases fitting TRBD2. Germline CDR1 reads SGHTA; CDR2 reads FQGTGA. Unmatched junction bases numbered 8, after V lost 3 bases and J lost 5 bases. The CDR3 is made up of 15 amino acids. CDR3 protein: CASSFLAERKDTQYF. As DNA, the CDR3 is TGTGCCAGCAGCTTCCTAGCGGAGCGGAAAGATACGCAGTATTTT.

The gene calls are TRBV11-2 and TRBJ1-2; D is unclear. CDR3 length: 13 amino acids. With 0 bases removed from V and 4 bases from J, the gap between germline ends came to 6 bases. From germline, CDR1 is SGHAT and CDR2 FQNNGV. CDR3 sequence (DNA): TGTGCCAGCAGCTTAGATCCAGGCTATGGCTACACCTTC. Amino acids: CASSLDPGYGYTF.

The chain carries TRBV28 and TRBJ1-2; the D is unclear. CDR3 length: 13 residues. In germline, CDR1 is MDHEN, CDR2 SYDVKM. The germline V and J ends were trimmed by 5 bases and 5 bases, with 12 bases remaining between them. The CDR3: CASSPRTIYGYTF. CDR3 sequence (DNA): TGTGCCAGCAGTCCCCGGACGATATATGGCTACACCTTC.

This chain uses TRBV18 with TRBJ1-2, with TRBD1 matching over 9 bases. V lost 2 bases, J lost 5 bases, and 6 bases stayed unmatched. This CDR3 is built from 15 residues. CDR1 is KGHSH, CDR2 LQKENI, per germline. This CDR3 reads CASSPTVGQGYGYTF. The CDR3 nucleotides read TGTGCCAGCTCACCAACAGTGGGACAGGGTTATGGCTACACCTTC. Combining the CDR3 with reference TRBV18 and TRBJ1-2 gives the whole variable domain NAGVMQNPRHLVRRRGQEARLRCSPMKGHSHVYWYRQLPEEGLKFMVYLQKENIIDESGMPKERFSAEFPKEGPSILRIQQVVRGDSAAYFCASSPTVGQGYGYTFGSGTRLTVV.

This clonotype has ten or more counts. The rearrangement links TRBV18 to TRBJ2-7, with TRBD1 matching 10 bases. CDR1 and CDR2 from the germline V gene are KGHSH and LQKENI. With 3 bases clipped from V and 5 bases from J, the junction kept 10 bases outside the gene matches. The CDR3 extends over 16 amino acids. The CDR3 sequence: CASSPQTGGKVDEQYF. In DNA form, the CDR3 reads TGTGCCAGCTCACCCCAGACAGGGGGCAAGGTAGACGAGCAGTACTTC.

The V gene is TRBV14, the J gene TRBJ2-7; a weak D match, TRBD1 (6 bases). Trimming shortened V by 4 bases and J by 2 bases, and 15 bases separated the two germline ends. Germline CDR1 SGHDN, CDR2 FVKESK. This CDR3 contains 15 residues. The CDR3 DNA follows: TGTGCCAGCAGCCCGGAGACAGGTCGGGCCTACGAGCAGTACTTC. This codes for CASSPETGRAYEQYF.

This clonotype was recorded a few times. This sequence joins TRBV20-1 and TRBJ2-2; D gene uncertain. Germline CDR1 reads DFQATT; CDR2 reads SNEGSKA (reference sequence). The length of the CDR3 is 12 residues. V was clipped by 3 bases and J by 10 bases, with 12 bases between them. The DNA for the CDR3 is TGCAGTGCTAGTCCAAGTGGAGCGGAGCTGTTTTTT. This translates into CSASPSGAELFF.

This clonotype was observed a handful of times. V is TRBV7-2 and J is TRBJ2-5; D unresolved. This CDR3 contains 14 residues. V dropped 5 bases and J dropped 1 base, with 11 bases sitting between them. Germline V gene lookup returns CDR1 SGHTA and CDR2 FQGNSA. Here the CDR3 DNA reads TGTGCCAGCAGCCCGGCCCGTGCCCAAGAGACCCAGTACTTC. This sequence encodes CASSPARAQETQYF.

This clonotype was seen a single time. This chain uses TRBV12-3 or TRBV12-4 with TRBJ1-1; D not certain. The CDR3 has 14 residues. V was clipped by 1 base and J by 5 bases, with 11 bases between them. CDR3 in DNA: TGTGCCAGCAGTTTAGGGCTTAGGAGTACTGAAGCTTTCTTT. Translation: CASSLGLRSTEAFF.

Ten or more counts support this clonotype. The J gene is TRBJ1-6, the V gene TRBV14; no reliable D call. The germline V gene has CDR1 SGHDN and CDR2 FVKESK. CDR3 length: 14 residues. Trimming pared 0 bases from V and 6 bases from J, leaving 6 bases between. The CDR3 DNA sequence: TGTGCCAGCAGCCAAGAGGCCCGTAATTCACCCCTCCACTTT. Protein: CASSQEARNSPLHF.